The next 12 T cell receptor beta chains were all read from a single sample in a study of OX40 agonist ivuxolimab in advanced cancers. The method was immunoSEQ multiplex PCR; TCRdb's version includes in-frame clones alone and lacks a portion of them. The sample yields 30,000 to 40,000 clones, over 60% seen once. The source material was CD4+ or CD8+ T cells sorted from blood, sampled in a trial of the OX40 agonist ivuxolimab. The receptors shown here come from an adult with an advanced solid tumor such as melanoma, head and neck, liver or kidney cancer.

The chain employs TRBV19 and TRBJ1-5; D gene unclear. The CDR3 has 13 amino acids. Per germline, CDR1 LNHDA and CDR2 SQIVND (reference sequence). V lost 1 base and J lost 9, with 10 bases in between. DNA of the CDR3: TGTGCCAGTAGTATAGGGGGTAGCGCGCCCCAGCATTTT. This gives the protein CASSIGGSAPQHF. Based on the CDR3 plus reference TRBV19 and TRBJ1-5, the full variable domain is DGGITQSPKYLFRKEGQNVTLSCEQNLNHDAMYWYRQDPGQGLRLIYYSQIVNDFQKGDIAEGYSVSREKKESFPLTVTSAQKNPTAFYLCASSIGGSAPQHFGDGTRLSIL.

This chain joins TRBV2 and TRBJ1-1; no definite D call. Trimming shortened V by 7 bases and J by 1 base, and 7 bases separated the two germline ends. This CDR3 has 12 residues. CDR1 is SNHLY, CDR2 FYNNEI, per germline. CDR3 in DNA: TGTGCCAGCATACGCCAGAACACTGAAGCTTTCTTT. Amino acids: CASIRQNTEAFF.

The chain recombines TRBV28 with TRBJ1-5; no reliable D call. Germline V gene data show CDR1 as MDHEN and CDR2 as SYDVKM. The V gene lost 7 bases and the J gene lost 5 bases, with 21 bases spanning the gap. The CDR3 runs 16 residues. CDR3 amino acids: CASTGTRPRVYQPQHF. The CDR3 DNA sequence: TGTGCCAGCACCGGTACGCGTCCCCGGGTTTATCAGCCCCAGCATTTT.

The rearrangement uses TRBV12-1 and TRBJ2-7; TRBD2 is taken as the D call from the table, unchecked against the DNA. TRBV12-1 is labeled a pseudogene. This CDR3 has 14 residues. DNA for the CDR3: TGTGCCAGCAGCTTCTGTTCTAGCTCCTACGAGCAGTACTTC. Translation gives CASSFCSSSYEQYF.

This chain connects TRBV6-5 to TRBJ2-1; maybe TRBD2 (5 bases). This CDR3 is built from 16 residues. Trimming left V 0 bases short and J 0 bases short, with 9 bases between. Germline V gene lookup returns CDR1 MNHEY and CDR2 SVGAGI. In DNA form, the CDR3 reads TGTGCCAGCAGTTACTCGCTAGGGAGCTCCTACAATGAGCAGTTCTTC. Encoded protein: CASSYSLGSSYNEQFF.

The chain couples TRBV9 to TRBJ2-3; 11 bases agree with TRBD1. The V gene's germline CDR1 is SGDLS and CDR2 YYNGEE. This CDR3 is built from 15 residues. V trimming: 4 bases; J trimming: 7 bases; junction bases outside the gene matches: 8. As DNA, the CDR3 is TGTGCCAGCAGCCCTCGGACAGGGGGCGCGTATACGCAGTATTTT. The encoded protein is CASSPRTGGAYTQYF.

The chain is built from TRBV5-1 and TRBJ1-2, with 8 bases lining up with TRBD1. CDR1 SGHRS and CDR2 YFSETQ come from the germline V gene. This CDR3 has 13 residues. Losses at the gene ends were 3 bases for V and 7 bases for J; bases not matched to a gene: 5. In DNA, the CDR3 is TGCGCCAGCAGCTCCCAGGGGGCGACTGGCTACACCTTC. Amino acid sequence: CASSSQGATGYTF.

This clone occurred a few times. J is TRBJ1-1 and V is TRBV4-1; D not resolved. V was trimmed by 0 bases and J by 1 base, leaving 3 bases between them. CDR1 MGHRA and CDR2 YSYEKL come from the germline V gene. CDR3 length: 13 amino acids. CDR3 bases: TGCGCCAGCAGCCAAGACGCGAACACTGAAGCTTTCTTT. It yields the protein CASSQDANTEAFF.

The rearrangement links TRBV21-1 to TRBJ2-7; the table calls TRBD1, which could not be checked here. TRBV21-1 constitutes a pseudogene. This CDR3 comprises 14 residues. The CDR3 DNA sequence: TGTGCCAGCAGCACCCGGACAGGCTACGTCGAGCAGTACGTC. Its translation: CASSTRTGYVEQYV.

The V gene is TRBV2, the J gene TRBJ2-2, with D perhaps matching TRBD1 (5 bases). Germline V gene sequence: CDR1 SNHLY, CDR2 FYNNEI. V was shortened by 3 bases and J by 7 bases, with 12 bases between the two germline ends. The CDR3 is 14 residues long. The chain's CDR3 is CASSEGLQSGELFF. Written as DNA, the CDR3 is TGTGCCAGCAGTGAGGGGCTCCAAAGCGGGGAGCTGTTTTTT. Looking up the rest from reference TRBV2 and TRBJ2-2 gives the full variable domain: EPEVTQTPSHQVTQMGQEVILRCVPISNHLYFYWYRQILGQKVEFLVSFYNNEISEKSEIFDDQFSVERPDGSNFTLKIRSTKLEDSAMYFCASSEGLQSGELFFGEGSRLTVL.

The chain recombines TRBV7-9 with TRBJ1-1, with D maybe TRBD1 (6 bases). The CDR3 runs to 15 residues. Trimming took 2 bases from V and 4 from J, leaving 14 bases between them. Germline CDR1 SEHNR, CDR2 FQNEAQ (reference sequence). The CDR3 region has the DNA TGTGCCAGCAGCTTAATTGGGGGCGATCTCACTGAAGCTTTCTTT. Translating gives CASSLIGGDLTEAFF.

The chain employs TRBV21-1 and TRBJ2-3; the DNA was not compared with TRBD1, the D call given in the table. TRBV21-1 is shown as a pseudogene. The CDR3 loop spans 20 amino acids. As DNA, the CDR3 is TGTGCCAGCAGCAGATTCTGCGCAGGCTTAATGGATCCTAGCACAGATACGCAGTATTTT. Protein: CASSRFCAGLMDPSTDTQYF.